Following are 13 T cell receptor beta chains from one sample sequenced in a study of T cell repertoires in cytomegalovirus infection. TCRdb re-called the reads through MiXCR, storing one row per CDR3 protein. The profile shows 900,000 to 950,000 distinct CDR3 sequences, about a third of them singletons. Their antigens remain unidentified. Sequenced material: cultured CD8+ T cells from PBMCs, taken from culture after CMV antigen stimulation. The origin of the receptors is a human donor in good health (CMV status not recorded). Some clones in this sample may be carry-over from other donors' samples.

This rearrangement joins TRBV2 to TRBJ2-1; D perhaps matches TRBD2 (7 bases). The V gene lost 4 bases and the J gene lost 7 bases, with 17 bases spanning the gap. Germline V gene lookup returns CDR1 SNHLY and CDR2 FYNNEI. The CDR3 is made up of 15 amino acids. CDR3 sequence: CASSVTGGSQNEQFF. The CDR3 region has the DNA TGTGCCAGCAGTGTAACGGGGGGCAGTCAGAATGAGCAGTTCTTC.

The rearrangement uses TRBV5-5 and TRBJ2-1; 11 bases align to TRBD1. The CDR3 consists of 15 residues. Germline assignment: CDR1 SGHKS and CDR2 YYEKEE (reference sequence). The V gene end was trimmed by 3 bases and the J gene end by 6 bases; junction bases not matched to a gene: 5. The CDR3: CASSWGDRGVNEQFF. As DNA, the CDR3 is TGTGCCAGCAGCTGGGGGGACAGGGGGGTCAATGAGCAGTTCTTC.

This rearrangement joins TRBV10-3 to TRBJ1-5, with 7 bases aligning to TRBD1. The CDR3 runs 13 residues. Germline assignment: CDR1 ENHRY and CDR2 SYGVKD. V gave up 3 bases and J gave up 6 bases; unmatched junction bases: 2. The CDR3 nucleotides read TGTGCCATCAGTGACGGACAGGTTCAGCCCCAGCATTTT. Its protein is CAISDGQVQPQHF.

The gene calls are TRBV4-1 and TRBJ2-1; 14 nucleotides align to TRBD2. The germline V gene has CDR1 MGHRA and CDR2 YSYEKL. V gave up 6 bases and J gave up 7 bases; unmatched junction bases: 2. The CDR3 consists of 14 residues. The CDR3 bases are TGCGCCAGCAGGACTAGCGGGGGGGAAAATGAGCAGTTCTTC. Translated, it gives CASRTSGGENEQFF.

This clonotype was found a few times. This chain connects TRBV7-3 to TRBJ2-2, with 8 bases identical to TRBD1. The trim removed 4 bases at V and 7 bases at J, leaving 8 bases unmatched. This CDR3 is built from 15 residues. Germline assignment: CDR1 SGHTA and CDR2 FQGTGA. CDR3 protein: CASSSRQGSSGELFF. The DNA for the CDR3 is TGTGCCAGCAGCTCCCGACAGGGGTCTAGCGGGGAGCTGTTTTTT. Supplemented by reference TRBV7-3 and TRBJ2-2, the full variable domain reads GAGVSQTPSNKVTEKGKYVELRCDPISGHTALYWYRQSLGQGPEFLIYFQGTGAADDSGLPNDRFFAVRPEGSVSTLKIQRTERGDSAVYLCASSSRQGSSGELFFGEGSRLTVL.

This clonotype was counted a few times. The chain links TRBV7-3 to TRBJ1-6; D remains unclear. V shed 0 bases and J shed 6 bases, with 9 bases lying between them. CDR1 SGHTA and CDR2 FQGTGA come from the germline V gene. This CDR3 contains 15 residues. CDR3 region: CASSLTPSGNSPLHF. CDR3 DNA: TGTGCCAGCAGCTTAACGCCGTCGGGTAATTCACCCCTCCACTTT.

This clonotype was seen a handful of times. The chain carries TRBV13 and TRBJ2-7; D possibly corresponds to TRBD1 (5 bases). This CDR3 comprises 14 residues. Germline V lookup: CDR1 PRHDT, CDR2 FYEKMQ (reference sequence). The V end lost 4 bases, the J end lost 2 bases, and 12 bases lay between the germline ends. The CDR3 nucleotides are TGTGCCAGCAGCTACGGACACCGACCCTACGAGCAGTACTTC. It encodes CASSYGHRPYEQYF.

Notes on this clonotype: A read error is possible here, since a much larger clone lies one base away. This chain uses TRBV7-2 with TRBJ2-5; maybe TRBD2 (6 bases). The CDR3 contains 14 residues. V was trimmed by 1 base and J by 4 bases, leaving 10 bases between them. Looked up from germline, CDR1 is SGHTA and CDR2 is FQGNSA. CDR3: CTSSLVAEGETQYF. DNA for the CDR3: TGTACCAGCAGCTTAGTTGCGGAGGGAGAGACCCAGTACTTC.

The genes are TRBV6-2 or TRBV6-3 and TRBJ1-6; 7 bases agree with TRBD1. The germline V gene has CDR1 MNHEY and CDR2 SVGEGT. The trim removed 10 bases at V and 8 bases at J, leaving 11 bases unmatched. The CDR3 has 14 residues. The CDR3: CANTPRGPDSPLHF. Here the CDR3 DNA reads TGTGCCAACACCCCGAGGGGGCCGGATTCACCCCTCCACTTT.

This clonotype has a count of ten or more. The CDR3 DNA sequence: TGTGCCAGCAGTTTTTACGGGGGCACAGATACGCAGTATTTT. Amino acid sequence: CASSFYGGTDTQYF. The rearrangement links TRBV12-3 or TRBV12-4 to TRBJ2-3, with D perhaps TRBD2 (5 bases). The CDR3 sequence is 14 residues long. Trimming took off 3 bases at V and 1 base at J, with 8 bases between the two ends.

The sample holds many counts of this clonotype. CDR3 nucleotide sequence: TGCAGTGCTGGGGACAGGGTAACTGAAGCTTTCTTT. Amino acids: CSAGDRVTEAFF. This chain connects TRBV20-1 to TRBJ1-1; 9 nucleotides match TRBD1. The V and J ends lost 5 bases and 5 bases, in that order; junction bases with no gene match: 3. CDR3 length: 12 amino acids. CDR1 DFQATT and CDR2 SNEGSKA come from the germline V gene (reference sequence).

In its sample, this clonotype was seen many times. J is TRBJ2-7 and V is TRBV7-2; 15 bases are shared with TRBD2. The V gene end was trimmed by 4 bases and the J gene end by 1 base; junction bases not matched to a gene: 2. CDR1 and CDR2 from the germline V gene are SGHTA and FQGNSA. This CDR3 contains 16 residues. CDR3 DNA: TGTGCCAGCAGCTGGGGACTAGCGGGGGGTTCCTACGAGCAGTACTTC. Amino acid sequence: CASSWGLAGGSYEQYF.

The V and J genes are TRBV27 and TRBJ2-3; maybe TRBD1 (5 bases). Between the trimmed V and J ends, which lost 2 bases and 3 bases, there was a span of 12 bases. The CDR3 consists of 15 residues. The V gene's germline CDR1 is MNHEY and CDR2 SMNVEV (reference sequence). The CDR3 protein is CASSLKGRRTDTQYF. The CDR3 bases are TGTGCCAGCAGTTTAAAGGGGCGCAGGACAGATACGCAGTATTTT.